The rows below give T cell receptor beta chains drawn from one sample of a study of post-analysis software for immune sequencing data. MiXCR, applied by TCRdb to the PCR reads, yields one record per CDR3 protein. The repertoire holds approximately 770,000 distinct CDR3 sequences, with under 60% as singletons. What was sequenced was blood. The receptors come from a girl aged 5-17 years with multiple sclerosis. CDR3s include the opening cysteine and the closing phenylalanine or tryptophan. D genes are given only for firm matches. Where a row states a size, it is once, few, many or the class of an expanded clone; other rows omit it.

v_call	d_call	j_call	clone_size	cdr3_aa	cdr3_nt
TRBV12-3/TRBV12-4	-	TRBJ1-5	-	CASSFTGARGNQPQHF	TGTGCCAGCAGTTTCACGGGGGCGCGCGGCAATCAGCCCCAGCATTTT
TRBV20-1	TRBD2	TRBJ2-1	-	CSATGTSGSPYNEQFF	TGCAGTGCAACCGGGACTAGCGGGAGCCCCTACAATGAGCAGTTCTTC
TRBV6-6	-	TRBJ2-3	few	CASSPRSDRNTQYF	TGTGCCAGCAGTCCCCGATCTGACAGAAATACGCAGTATTTT
TRBV20-1	TRBD1	TRBJ1-4	-	CSAREVTGTGFEKLFF	TGCAGTGCTAGAGAGGTCACAGGGACAGGGTTTGAAAAACTGTTTTTT
TRBV27	TRBD2	TRBJ2-7	-	CASSQRGLAGGYEQYF	TGTGCCAGCAGCCAACGTGGACTAGCGGGAGGCTACGAGCAGTACTTC
TRBV9	TRBD1	TRBJ2-5	once	CASSVRDRPQETQYF	TGTGCCAGCAGCGTCCGGGACAGGCCCCAAGAGACCCAGTACTTC
TRBV29-1	TRBD2	TRBJ2-3	few	CSVAAGVADTQYF	TGCAGCGTTGCGGCGGGAGTTGCAGATACGCAGTATTTT
TRBV5-1	TRBD1	TRBJ1-1	-	CASSLDETGVTEAFF	TGCGCCAGCAGCTTGGACGAGACAGGGGTCACTGAAGCTTTCTTT
TRBV11-2	TRBD2	TRBJ2-5	-	CASKVLAGVGAETQYF	TGTGCCAGCAAGGTTCTAGCGGGAGTTGGGGCAGAGACCCAGTACTTC
TRBV7-9	-	TRBJ2-7	-	CASSQQGFSSYEQYF	TGTGCCAGCAGCCAACAGGGTTTTAGTTCCTACGAGCAGTACTTC
TRBV10-3	TRBD2	TRBJ2-3	-	CAIRIEGREAFTDTQYF	TGTGCCATCAGGATTGAGGGGCGGGAGGCCTTCACAGATACGCAGTATTTT
TRBV27	-	TRBJ1-1	-	CASTRAGQGTEAFF	TGTGCCAGCACCCGAGCAGGGCAGGGGACTGAAGCTTTCTTT
TRBV20-1	-	TRBJ1-2	-	CSAREGGGSLASNYGYTF	TGCAGTGCTAGAGAAGGGGGGGGGAGTTTGGCCTCTAACTATGGCTACACCTTC
TRBV4-3	-	TRBJ2-3	once	CASSQDLGWTDTQYF	TGCGCCAGCAGCCAAGATTTGGGCTGGACAGATACGCAGTATTTT
TRBV20-1	-	TRBJ1-2	-	CRAYRDSYTYTF	TGCAGGGCTTACCGGGACTCTTACACCTACACCTTC
TRBV4-3	TRBD1	TRBJ1-5	-	CASSQDVGTGQGGANQPQHF	TGCGCCAGCAGCCAAGATGTGGGGACAGGGCAAGGTGGTGCAAATCAGCCCCAGCATTTT
TRBV6-5	TRBD1	TRBJ1-1	-	CASSTWTGSHTEAFF	TGTGCCAGCAGTACTTGGACAGGCTCTCACACTGAAGCTTTCTTT
TRBV20-1	-	TRBJ1-5	-	CSARDMGDTDQPQHF	TGCAGTGCTAGAGATATGGGGGACACGGATCAGCCCCAGCATTTT
TRBV7-9	-	TRBJ1-2	-	CASSHWRTQEANYGYTF	TGTGCCAGCAGCCATTGGCGGACGCAGGAAGCTAACTATGGCTACACCTTC
TRBV12-3/TRBV12-4	TRBD1	TRBJ2-2	many	CASGPGQGTGELFF	TGTGCCAGCGGTCCAGGACAGGGAACCGGGGAGCTGTTTTTT
TRBV5-4	TRBD2	TRBJ2-4	-	CASSLDGGGTKNIQYF	TGTGCCAGCAGCTTGGATGGGGGGGGGACCAAAAACATTCAGTACTTC
TRBV10-3	-	TRBJ2-7	-	CAISDKYEQYF	TGTGCCATCAGTGATAAGTACGAGCAGTACTTC
TRBV5-1	-	TRBJ2-5	-	CASSLTGTFQETQYF	TGCGCCAGCAGCTTGACAGGGACCTTCCAAGAGACCCAGTACTTC
TRBV27	-	TRBJ2-1	-	CASSFGQNSYNEQFF	TGTGCCAGCAGTTTTGGACAAAACTCCTACAATGAGCAGTTCTTC
TRBV4-3	TRBD1	TRBJ1-1	-	CASSQESGGAANTEAFF	TGCGCCAGCAGCCAAGAATCAGGGGGCGCTGCCAACACTGAAGCTTTCTTT
TRBV7-9	-	TRBJ1-2	-	CASSDGYAATF	TGTGCCAGCAGCGATGGGTACGCTGCCACCTTC
TRBV6-5	-	TRBJ2-7	-	CASRARAPRGEQYF	TGTGCCAGCAGGGCTCGCGCCCCAAGGGGAGAGCAGTACTTC
TRBV5-8	-	TRBJ1-4	-	CASSPSGTRNEKLFF	TGTGCCAGCAGCCCCTCCGGGACACGAAATGAAAAACTGTTTTTT
TRBV5-1	TRBD2	TRBJ2-7	-	CASSPARAGAGYEQYF	TGCGCCAGCAGCCCTGCCCGGGCGGGAGCTGGGTACGAGCAGTACTTC
TRBV4-1	-	TRBJ2-1	-	CASSQSEGEAHEQFF	TGCGCCAGCAGCCAATCGGAGGGGGAGGCACATGAGCAGTTCTTC
TRBV5-5	-	TRBJ1-1	-	CASSPERAEAFF	TGTGCCAGCAGCCCCGAAAGGGCTGAAGCTTTCTTT
TRBV20-1	TRBD1	TRBJ1-5	-	CSARDITGGNQPQHF	TGCAGTGCTAGAGATATCACAGGGGGGAATCAGCCCCAGCATTTT
TRBV6-5	-	TRBJ2-5	-	CASSLADRETQYF	TGTGCCAGCAGTTTGGCGGATAGAGAGACCCAGTACTTC
TRBV3-1	-	TRBJ2-4	few	CASSQEGALAKNIQYF	TGTGCCAGCAGCCAAGAAGGGGCGCTAGCCAAAAACATTCAGTACTTC
TRBV6-1	-	TRBJ2-7	few	CASSPGPTLEQYF	TGTGCCAGCAGCCCTGGACCGACCCTCGAGCAGTACTTC
TRBV7-2	TRBD1	TRBJ1-5	-	CASSLPGQVGGGQPQHF	TGTGCCAGCAGCTTACCCGGACAGGTGGGCGGAGGTCAGCCCCAGCATTTT
TRBV20-1	-	TRBJ1-3	-	CSAIEVAGNTIYF	TGCAGTGCCATTGAAGTCGCTGGAAACACCATATATTTT
TRBV9	TRBD2	TRBJ2-3	-	CASSVGTLAGLDTQYF	TGTGCCAGCAGCGTAGGAACACTAGCGGGATTGGATACGCAGTATTTT
TRBV4-2	TRBD1	TRBJ1-3	few	CASSGQHRGLAGNTIYF	TGTGCCAGCAGCGGACAACACAGGGGGCTGGCTGGAAACACCATATATTTT
TRBV7-2	TRBD1	TRBJ2-5	-	CASSPGQVFQETQYF	TGTGCCAGCAGCCCGGGACAGGTGTTCCAAGAGACCCAGTACTTC
TRBV7-2	-	TRBJ2-7	-	CASSPQALAYEQYF	TGTGCCAGCAGCCCCCAAGCGCTTGCCTACGAGCAGTACTTC
TRBV6-1	TRBD2	TRBJ2-1	-	CASRWTSGSTGSYNEQFF	TGTGCCAGCAGATGGACTAGCGGGAGCACCGGCTCCTACAATGAGCAGTTCTTC
TRBV20-1	-	TRBJ2-5	-	CSASLTRQETQYF	TGCAGTGCTAGCTTGACTAGACAAGAGACCCAGTACTTC
TRBV10-3	TRBD1	TRBJ2-5	-	CAISDTGGKEETQYF	TGTGCCATCAGTGACACAGGGGGCAAAGAAGAGACCCAGTACTTC
TRBV11-2	-	TRBJ2-3	few	CASTKRDTQYF	TGTGCCAGCACTAAGAGAGATACGCAGTATTTT
TRBV9	TRBD1	TRBJ2-5	-	CASSVRWDRGLDEQYF	TGTGCCAGCAGCGTTCGATGGGACAGGGGGCTTGATGAGCAGTACTTC